This TCR beta chain came from a study of quantifying T cell responses using KT2 cells. Study context: RNA was reverse transcribed with TCR alpha and beta constant-region primers.

Overall study findings and caveats: Detection of KT2 sequences held at the lowest tested level, about one cell per 100,000 PBMC.

The cDNA 3' end received a ligated oligonucleotide with a UMI. The first PCR ran 4 to 5 cycles with an equimolar RC1.1 and RC1.2 beta primer mix. From the second PCR onward, TCR alpha and beta chains were processed separately. TCRdb re-derived calls from the UMI-ligation and nested PCR reads in MiXCR, one entry per CDR3 protein. The sample lists tens of thousands of distinct CDR3 sequences, 6% to 8% seen once, with more than 15% in the top ten. Different KT2-to-PBMC ratios were created with a constant PBMC count. V trimming: 6 bases; J trimming: 0 bases; junction bases outside the gene matches: 5. This CDR3 has 15 residues. CDR1 KGHSH and CDR2 LQKENI come from the germline V gene. This clonotype turned up a few times. The antigen is undetermined.

The clonotype was recovered from a human donor. This chain links TRBV18 with TRBJ2-1; 7 nucleotides match TRBD2. The sample comprised PBMCs spiked with cells of the T cell clone KT2. The CDR3 bases are TGTGCCAGCTCGCACCTAGCGGACTCCTACAATGAGCAGTTCTTC. This codes for CASSHLADSYNEQFF.